The sequence of this T cell receptor (beta chain) was determined in a study of T cell responses to AZD1222 COVID-19 vaccine. Study-wide results and limits: Only 6 or 7 people who got AZD1222 tested seropositive at baseline. CD4 TCRs associated with vaccination spanned spike, dominating at 160-218 and 743-854. Spike-specific TCR breadth and depth both grew after two AZD1222 doses.

Germline V lookup: CDR1 MDHEN, CDR2 SYDVKM. The CDR3 has 13 amino acids. The junction had 5 bases not matched to a gene; V was cut back by 4 bases and J by 10 bases. With respect to this clone: Its specificity is not known. In the same sample, other DNA sequences code for this CDR3.

TCRdb's copy holds only in-frame clones and misses some; the assay was immunoSEQ multiplex PCR. The sample holds 100,000 or so clones; 85% to 90% are singletons and the top ten take 1.4%. The rearrangement uses TRBV28 and TRBJ1-2; 11 nucleotides line up with TRBD1. This sequence originates from an adult in good health. The specimen was peripheral blood, collected on day 0 of AZD1222 vaccination. The CDR3 region is CASSSGTGGSYTF. The CDR3 DNA follows: TGTGCCAGCAGTTCCGGGACAGGGGGTTCCTACACCTTC.